This TCR beta chain was captured by sequencing in a study of T cells after yellow fever vaccination. Trimming removed 4 bases at V and 2 bases at J, with 11 bases between. CDR1 ENHRY and CDR2 SYGVKD come from the germline V gene. The CDR3 loop spans 14 amino acids. 5'RACE template switching generated TCR cDNA, adding a universal primer site and UMIs. One entry per CDR3 protein, called by TCRdb with MiXCR from the 5' RACE reads. The sample includes 200,000 to 300,000 distinct CDR3 sequences, 10% to 15% seen only once; the top ten take approximately 0.49%. As to this clonotype: The target antigen is unknown.

Regarding the study as a whole: FACS-sorted repertoires might harbor abundant contaminating clonotypes from the bulk population. The secondary response was weaker but peaked faster, day 5 versus 15.

The sequencing here drew on CD4+ T cells sorted from PBMCs, taken 45 days after the yellow fever booster vaccination. This receptor was identified in a man aged 30 to 39 who received the YFV17D yellow fever vaccine. The chain recombines TRBV10-3 with TRBJ1-2, with a possible D match to TRBD1 (5 bases). Here the CDR3 DNA reads TGTGCCATCAGTGGGGGACTGGCGAACTATGGCTACACCTTC. Translated: CAISGGLANYGYTF.